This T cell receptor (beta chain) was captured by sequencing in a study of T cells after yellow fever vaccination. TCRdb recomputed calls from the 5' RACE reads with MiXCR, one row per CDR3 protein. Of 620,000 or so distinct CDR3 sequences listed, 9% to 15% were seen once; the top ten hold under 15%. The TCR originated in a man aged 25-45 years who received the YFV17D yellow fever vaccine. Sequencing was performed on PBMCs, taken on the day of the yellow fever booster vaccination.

In DNA, the CDR3 is TGCAGTGGCGGGACAGGGATTGTGAATGAGCAGTTCTTC. Translating gives CSGGTGIVNEQFF. J is TRBJ2-1 and V is TRBV20-1, with 9 bases lining up with TRBD1. The ends lost 7 bases at V and 7 bases at J; junction bases unmatched: 8. The germline CDR1 and CDR2 sequences are DFQATT and SNEGSKA (reference sequence). This CDR3 spans 13 amino acids.